Listed below are T cell receptor beta chains from one sample, sequenced in a study of CD8+CD57+ T cells in acquired aplastic anemia. Via MiXCR, TCRdb re-called the reads, giving one row per CDR3 protein. The table includes about 180,000 distinct CDR3 sequences, around 50% detected once. The sequenced material came from sorted CD4+, CD8+, or CD8+CD57+ T cells (not recorded which) from PBMCs. The source of these receptors is a human donor with aplastic anemia. Each CDR3 is given with its conserved first and last residue. D genes are given only for firm matches. Rows may omit the clone size; those that give it use once, few, many or a size class.

cdr3_nt: TGTGCCAGCAGCCAAGAAGGGGGGGGCTACACCTTC
cdr3_aa: CASSQEGGGYTF
v_call: TRBV7-2
clone_size: NA
j_call: TRBJ1-2
d_call: NA

cdr3_nt: TGTGCCAGCAGCCCAAAGCAAGGGACAGGGTGGGGGACCCTAAGCTCCTACGAGCAGTACTTC
cdr3_aa: CASSPKQGTGWGTLSSYEQYF
v_call: TRBV4-2
clone_size: NA
j_call: TRBJ2-7
d_call: TRBD1

cdr3_nt: TGCAGCGGGCAGGGTCGGGAAAAACTGTTTTTT
cdr3_aa: CSGQGREKLFF
v_call: TRBV29-1
clone_size: few
j_call: TRBJ1-4
d_call: NA

cdr3_nt: TGTGCCAGCAAAACAGCGTCCTACGAGCAGTACTTC
cdr3_aa: CASKTASYEQYF
v_call: TRBV2
clone_size: few
j_call: TRBJ2-7
d_call: NA

cdr3_nt: TGTGCCAGCAGCTTGCCAGGGATGGATGGCTATGGCTACACCTTC
cdr3_aa: CASSLPGMDGYGYTF
v_call: TRBV5-8
clone_size: NA
j_call: TRBJ1-2
d_call: NA

cdr3_nt: TGTGCCACCAGCAGTCGACAGGGGCCGGAGGAGCAGTACTTC
cdr3_aa: CATSSRQGPEEQYF
v_call: TRBV15
clone_size: NA
j_call: TRBJ2-7
d_call: TRBD1

cdr3_nt: TGTGCCAGTAGTCGGGGGCAGCCTAGCACAGATACGCAGTATTTT
cdr3_aa: CASSRGQPSTDTQYF
v_call: TRBV19
clone_size: NA
j_call: TRBJ2-3
d_call: NA

cdr3_nt: TGTGCCATCAGTGGGGGACTAGCGGACGAGCAGTACTTC
cdr3_aa: CAISGGLADEQYF
v_call: TRBV10-3
clone_size: NA
j_call: TRBJ2-7
d_call: TRBD2

cdr3_nt: TGTGCCTGGACTAGCGGGGAGGGGATCCAAGAGACCCAGTACTTC
cdr3_aa: CAWTSGEGIQETQYF
v_call: TRBV30
clone_size: many
j_call: TRBJ2-5
d_call: TRBD2

cdr3_nt: TGTGCCAGCACCCCGGTCCTCTACGAGCAGTACTTC
cdr3_aa: CASTPVLYEQYF
v_call: TRBV7-9
clone_size: NA
j_call: TRBJ2-7
d_call: NA

cdr3_nt: TGTGCCAGCAGACGGGGGGGGAGGTCACCCCTCCACTTT
cdr3_aa: CASRRGGRSPLHF
v_call: TRBV7-8
clone_size: few
j_call: TRBJ1-6
d_call: NA

cdr3_nt: TGTGCCACCAGCAGAAGGACAGCAGATACGCAGTATTTT
cdr3_aa: CATSRRTADTQYF
v_call: TRBV15
clone_size: few
j_call: TRBJ2-3
d_call: NA

cdr3_nt: TGCAGTGCTAGCAACATTGAAGCTTTCTTT
cdr3_aa: CSASNIEAFF
v_call: TRBV20-1
clone_size: NA
j_call: TRBJ1-1
d_call: NA

cdr3_nt: TGCAGTGCTAGAGGAATTGATCGACGGAACAATGAGCAGTTCTTC
cdr3_aa: CSARGIDRRNNEQFF
v_call: TRBV20-1
clone_size: many
j_call: TRBJ2-1
d_call: NA

cdr3_nt: TGCGCCAGCAGCTGGGAGGGCTCGGGAAACACCATATATTTT
cdr3_aa: CASSWEGSGNTIYF
v_call: TRBV10-2
clone_size: many
j_call: TRBJ1-3
d_call: NA

cdr3_nt: TGTGCCAGCAAGACGGGGGCGCGGAACTATGGCTACACCTTC
cdr3_aa: CASKTGARNYGYTF
v_call: TRBV2
clone_size: few
j_call: TRBJ1-2
d_call: NA

cdr3_nt: TGTGCCACCAGTGATTTGCCAAAGGGCGAGCAGTTCTTC
cdr3_aa: CATSDLPKGEQFF
v_call: TRBV24-1
clone_size: NA
j_call: TRBJ2-1
d_call: NA

cdr3_nt: TGTGCCACCAGGCCGACAGGGGGTTGGACAGATACGCAGTATTTT
cdr3_aa: CATRPTGGWTDTQYF
v_call: TRBV24-1
clone_size: many
j_call: TRBJ2-3
d_call: TRBD1

cdr3_nt: TGCAGCGTCGCATCGACTAGCGGAGTTTTTGCTACGCAGTATTTT
cdr3_aa: CSVASTSGVFATQYF
v_call: TRBV29-1
clone_size: NA
j_call: TRBJ2-3
d_call: TRBD2

cdr3_nt: TGCGCCAGCAGTGAGGACCCATATTCACCCCTCCACTTT
cdr3_aa: CASSEDPYSPLHF
v_call: TRBV10-2
clone_size: few
j_call: TRBJ1-6
d_call: NA

cdr3_nt: TGTGCCATCAGTGAGGCATTCGCAACTAATGAGCAGTTCTTC
cdr3_aa: CAISEAFATNEQFF
v_call: TRBV10-3
clone_size: NA
j_call: TRBJ2-1
d_call: NA

cdr3_nt: TGTGCCAGCAGTCCTGGACTCTCGGAGGGCTACGATCAGTACTTC
cdr3_aa: CASSPGLSEGYDQYF
v_call: TRBV12-3/TRBV12-4
clone_size: NA
j_call: TRBJ2-7
d_call: NA

cdr3_nt: TGTGCCAGCAGTACCGCGACAGGGGACTATGGCTACACCTTC
cdr3_aa: CASSTATGDYGYTF
v_call: TRBV2
clone_size: NA
j_call: TRBJ1-2
d_call: TRBD1

cdr3_nt: TGCGCCAGCAGCCTACAGGGGGATAGCAATCAGCCCCAGCATTTT
cdr3_aa: CASSLQGDSNQPQHF
v_call: TRBV5-1
clone_size: many
j_call: TRBJ1-5
d_call: TRBD1

cdr3_nt: TGTGCCAGTAGTGCGGACAGGTCCGACAATGAGCAGTTCTTC
cdr3_aa: CASSADRSDNEQFF
v_call: TRBV19
clone_size: NA
j_call: TRBJ2-1
d_call: TRBD1

cdr3_nt: TGTGCCATCAGTGAGTCTTGGGGGGGATACCAAGAGACCCAGTACTTC
cdr3_aa: CAISESWGGYQETQYF
v_call: TRBV10-3
clone_size: NA
j_call: TRBJ2-5
d_call: TRBD2

cdr3_nt: TGTGCCAGCAGTCTCGGACAGTTTAATGAAAAACTGTTTTTT
cdr3_aa: CASSLGQFNEKLFF
v_call: TRBV2
clone_size: few
j_call: TRBJ1-4
d_call: NA

cdr3_nt: TGTGCCAGCACTATGAACAGGGTAAGAACTTTCTTT
cdr3_aa: CASTMNRVRTFF
v_call: TRBV12-3/TRBV12-4
clone_size: many
j_call: TRBJ1-1
d_call: NA

cdr3_nt: TGTGCCAGCAGTTTTTACAACACTGAAGCTTTCTTT
cdr3_aa: CASSFYNTEAFF
v_call: TRBV12-3/TRBV12-4
clone_size: NA
j_call: TRBJ1-1
d_call: NA

cdr3_nt: TGTGCTAGCAGCCGACAGGGGTTCGAGCAGTACTTC
cdr3_aa: CASSRQGFEQYF
v_call: TRBV7-3
clone_size: NA
j_call: TRBJ2-7
d_call: TRBD1

cdr3_nt: TGTGCCAGCAGCTTAAGGCCAGGGGAGGGCTACGAGCAGTACTTC
cdr3_aa: CASSLRPGEGYEQYF
v_call: TRBV7-2
clone_size: NA
j_call: TRBJ2-7
d_call: NA

cdr3_nt: TGTGCCAGCAGCCCAGCGGGGGGGGAGGCTGAGCAGTTCTTC
cdr3_aa: CASSPAGGEAEQFF
v_call: TRBV7-3
clone_size: many
j_call: TRBJ2-1
d_call: TRBD2

cdr3_nt: TGTGCCACCAGCGGATGGAACGCCGGGGAGCTGTTTTTT
cdr3_aa: CATSGWNAGELFF
v_call: TRBV15
clone_size: NA
j_call: TRBJ2-2
d_call: NA

cdr3_nt: TGCGCCAGCAGCTACCATCCGGACAGCCGGGAGCAGTACTTC
cdr3_aa: CASSYHPDSREQYF
v_call: TRBV5-1
clone_size: NA
j_call: TRBJ2-7
d_call: NA

cdr3_nt: TGTGCCAGCAGCTTAGCCCTAGGGAACACCGGGGAGCTGTTTTTT
cdr3_aa: CASSLALGNTGELFF
v_call: TRBV11-2
clone_size: many
j_call: TRBJ2-2
d_call: NA